This TCR beta chain was observed in a study of T cells in Graves' hyperthyroidism and ophthalmopathy (dated by TCRdb to about 2019). Some background on the complete study: Peripheral blood was sampled at the time of initial diagnosis, prior to any treatment. TCR V-J signatures able to tell the groups apart were searched for in a discovery cohort of 90 to 100 patients, of whom roughly 42 had Graves' ophthalmopathy and 57 had stable Graves' hyperthyroidism. Whether ophthalmopathy could be predicted prospectively was tested in an independent validation cohort made up of 18 to 20 hyperthyroidism patients plus 17 patients who later progressed to ophthalmopathy. For training and testing, the 100 or so patients in the discovery cohort were randomly divided in a 7:3 ratio. The study also compared thyroid tissue and blood T-cell repertoires from several Graves' hyperthyroidism patients. After blood sampling, hyperthyroidism patients were treated with methimazole at a starting dose of 30 mg daily, and ophthalmopathy patients were treated with high-dose intravenous methylprednisolone. The paper reports TCR Vbeta CDR3 sequencing of over 120 peripheral blood samples: 40 to 45 ophthalmopathy, 70 to 85 hyperthyroidism and around 17 progressor patients. Study-wide findings and limitations: In validation, the model predicted progression to ophthalmopathy with around 71% sensitivity and roughly 75% specificity, a median of around six months before onset. No statistical method was used to set the sample size in advance, and investigators knew the group allocation. Most expanded thyroid clonotypes (frequency above 0.001) were also detected in blood, a finding suggesting that blood repertoires may reflect thyroid immune responses. Ophthalmopathy was separated from stable hyperthyroidism by a 13 V-J signature model, with about 88% sensitivity and 81% to 83% specificity obtained in cross-validation and 80%/75% obtained in testing.

The germline V gene supplies CDR1 MNHNS and CDR2 SASEGT. The CDR3, from cysteine to phenylalanine, totals 10 residues. Left in the record is the CDR3 DNA by itself, 30 bases read in frame from the first base. A distance of 9 bases separates the germline ends of V and J, which lose 8 bases and 10 bases respectively. The TCR beta CDR3 regions were amplified from the RNA transcripts. The TCR CDR3 was subjected to a first round of RT-PCR using the HTBI primer set and the Qiagen OneStep RT-PCR kit. Libraries were constructed in a second round of multiplex PCR, after which size selection and purification were carried out. Paired-end sequencing of the libraries was performed with 100 bp reads on an Illumina HiSeq2000. For the original study's pipeline: Raw data were processed with SOAPnuke, discarding reads with adapters, uncalled bases, mean Phred below 15, or no exact constant-primer or identifier match. High-quality paired reads were merged with COPE v1.2.5, and unique nucleotide sequences were defined as clonotypes. MiTCR v1.1 was used to align the clonotypes against IMGT TRBV, TRBD and TRBJ reference segments. Analysis was restricted to V-J combinations with a frequency above 0.0001, which covered just over 98% of repertoires. The TCS score was defined as F50 (clonal expansion) divided by E x V (chaos), with BLOSUM62-based TCRdist calculated between CDR3 peptides within each V-J. Welch's t-statistics and random forest reduced just over 500 V-J features to roughly 13, which were used in a naive Bayes classifier (R e1071). TCRdb trimmed public reads at Q25 via fastp, called clones via MiXCR and kept in-frame beta chains. Entries that share a CDR3 protein sequence are merged under the most common genes and DNA. The V and J calls here are based on TCRdb, not the publication. This sample is represented by 350,000 to 400,000 distinct CDR3 sequences; 15% of them were singletons. The ten most abundant clones make up less than 35% of the sample.

A patient counted as having stable Graves' hyperthyroidism if no progression to ophthalmopathy occurred over 18 months of follow-up. Hyperthyroidism patients were aged 18 to 65 years and newly diagnosed, with disease duration of less than 2 months. The study excluded patients with uncontrolled infections, other autoimmune diseases, pregnancy or lactation. Diagnoses relied on clinical symptoms, serum thyroxine and TRAb, thyroid ultrasound and orbital computed tomography. PBMCs were separated from about 10 ml of fresh peripheral blood using Ficoll-Paque density gradient centrifugation. Total RNA was extracted using Trizol reagent, and RNA quality was assessed on an Agilent 2100 Bioanalyzer. Many counts were recorded for this clonotype. This receptor's antigen is unknown. Per-base qualities were not stored, and no clone one base away is much larger.

The TCR comes from a woman aged 25 to 39 with Graves' hyperthyroidism. The chain was built from TRBV6-1 and TRBJ2-1, with the D segment identity uncertain. Sequenced material: blood. The CDR3 region has the sequence CASEGWEQFF. At the DNA level, the sequence is TGTGCCAGCGAAGGGTGGGAGCAGTTCTTC.